The rows below give T cell receptor beta chains drawn from one sample of a study of tumor-infiltrating lymphocytes in primary liver carcinoma. From the multiplex PCR reads, TCRdb called clonotypes with MiXCR, one entry per CDR3 protein. The sample includes about 310,000 distinct CDR3 sequences, roughly two thirds seen only once; the top ten take more than 8.5%. The sample comprised peripheral blood. These receptors originate from a man aged 35 to 55 with primary liver carcinoma and hepatitis B virus infection. Both conserved end residues are part of each CDR3. D genes are given only for firm matches.

CDR3: CASSFQGREMNTEAFF; V: TRBV5-1; D: -; J: TRBJ1-1
CDR3: CASRGGLGGESDTQYF; V: TRBV6-5; D: TRBD2; J: TRBJ2-3
CDR3: CASSLASYRDKAFF; V: TRBV5-4; D: -; J: TRBJ1-1
CDR3: CASSSPSGRNGQFF; V: TRBV12-3/TRBV12-4; D: TRBD2; J: TRBJ2-1
CDR3: CAYSQREDGYTF; V: TRBV12-3/TRBV12-4; D: -; J: TRBJ1-2
CDR3: CVSSALTPGMFTDTQYF; V: TRBV6-1; D: -; J: TRBJ2-3
CDR3: CASSLGALGANDLTF; V: TRBV5-1; D: -; J: TRBJ2-6
CDR3: CASKPQLAGGYDTQYF; V: TRBV6-5; D: TRBD2; J: TRBJ2-3
CDR3: CAWANTATNTEAFF; V: TRBV30; D: -; J: TRBJ1-1
CDR3: CASTVSGGIEQYF; V: TRBV6-1; D: TRBD2; J: TRBJ2-7
CDR3: CASSLSGHPYNKQFF; V: TRBV5-1; D: -; J: TRBJ2-1